A selection of T cell receptor beta chains follows, all from one sample in a study of T cell changes during pregnancy in multiple sclerosis. Sequencing used immunoSEQ multiplex PCR; TCRdb keeps in-frame clones, though not all of them. The sample consists of some 70,000 clones, about nine tenths of them appearing once. This material consisted of peripheral blood, taken in the third trimester of pregnancy. The receptor set was obtained from a female donor with multiple sclerosis, enrolled in a pregnancy study. CDR3s include the opening cysteine and the closing phenylalanine or tryptophan. D genes are given only for firm matches. Clone size is given for some rows only: seen once, a few or many times, or a class if the clone is expanded.

d_call: .; j_call: TRBJ1-4; clone_size: .; v_call: TRBV5-4; cdr3_aa: CASSPGQSREKLFF; cdr3_nt: TGTGCCAGCAGCCCTGGACAGTCGCGGGAAAAACTGTTTTTT
d_call: TRBD2; j_call: TRBJ2-7; clone_size: .; v_call: TRBV29-1; cdr3_aa: CSVETLSGGAGEQYF; cdr3_nt: TGCAGCGTTGAAACCCTTAGCGGGGGGGCTGGTGAGCAGTACTTC
d_call: .; j_call: TRBJ2-7; clone_size: .; v_call: TRBV18; cdr3_aa: CASSPGTQQTYEQYF; cdr3_nt: TGTGCCAGCTCGCCCGGGACTCAACAGACCTACGAGCAGTACTTC
d_call: .; j_call: TRBJ2-7; clone_size: .; v_call: TRBV5-1; cdr3_aa: CASSLDSPEQYF; cdr3_nt: TGCGCCAGCAGCTTGGACAGTCCCGAGCAGTACTTC
d_call: TRBD2; j_call: TRBJ2-1; clone_size: .; v_call: TRBV7-8; cdr3_aa: CASSSSRSGGSSYNEQFF; cdr3_nt: TGTGCCAGCAGCTCATCCCGATCAGGCGGGAGCTCCTACAATGAGCAGTTCTTC
d_call: TRBD1; j_call: TRBJ2-5; clone_size: .; v_call: TRBV7-7; cdr3_aa: CASSLRTGDIQETQYF; cdr3_nt: TGTGCCAGCAGCTTACGGACAGGGGACATACAAGAGACCCAGTACTTC
d_call: .; j_call: TRBJ2-1; clone_size: once; v_call: TRBV2; cdr3_aa: CASSRTEYNEQFF; cdr3_nt: TGTGCCAGCAGCCGGACAGAGTACAATGAGCAGTTCTTC
d_call: TRBD2; j_call: TRBJ2-1; clone_size: .; v_call: TRBV13; cdr3_aa: CASSFAKRGGYNEQFF; cdr3_nt: TGTGCCAGCAGCTTTGCTAAGCGGGGGGGATACAATGAGCAGTTCTTC
d_call: TRBD1; j_call: TRBJ1-5; clone_size: .; v_call: TRBV15; cdr3_aa: CATSRDRGLQPQHF; cdr3_nt: TGTGCCACCAGCAGGGACAGGGGGCTTCAGCCCCAGCATTTT
d_call: TRBD2; j_call: TRBJ2-7; clone_size: .; v_call: TRBV7-8; cdr3_aa: CASKEPSGRPYEQYF; cdr3_nt: TGTGCCAGCAAAGAGCCTAGCGGGAGGCCCTACGAGCAGTACTTC
d_call: TRBD1; j_call: TRBJ1-4; clone_size: .; v_call: TRBV7-9; cdr3_aa: CASSSGQGTNEKLFF; cdr3_nt: TGTGCCAGCAGCTCAGGACAGGGAACTAATGAAAAACTGTTTTTT
d_call: .; j_call: TRBJ2-1; clone_size: .; v_call: TRBV11-3; cdr3_aa: CASSLDPKGGYNEQFF; cdr3_nt: TGTGCCAGCAGCTTAGACCCTAAAGGCGGGTACAATGAGCAGTTCTTC
d_call: TRBD1; j_call: TRBJ1-1; clone_size: .; v_call: TRBV7-3; cdr3_aa: CASSTGQGGTEAFF; cdr3_nt: TGTGCCAGCAGCACGGGACAGGGGGGCACTGAAGCTTTCTTT
d_call: .; j_call: TRBJ1-1; clone_size: few; v_call: TRBV6-1; cdr3_aa: CASTRLKTEAFF; cdr3_nt: TGTGCCAGCACCCGACTTAAAACTGAAGCTTTCTTT
d_call: TRBD1; j_call: TRBJ1-1; clone_size: .; v_call: TRBV5-1; cdr3_aa: CASSPTGGVNTEAFF; cdr3_nt: TGCGCCAGCAGCCCGACAGGGGGCGTGAACACTGAAGCTTTCTTT
d_call: TRBD2; j_call: TRBJ2-1; clone_size: .; v_call: TRBV7-3; cdr3_aa: CASSPSGGDNEQFF; cdr3_nt: TGTGCCAGCAGCCCCTCCGGGGGGGACAATGAGCAGTTCTTC
d_call: TRBD1; j_call: TRBJ2-2; clone_size: .; v_call: TRBV7-3; cdr3_aa: CASSLHGTANTGELFF; cdr3_nt: TGTGCCAGCAGCTTACATGGGACAGCAAACACCGGGGAGCTGTTTTTT
d_call: TRBD2; j_call: TRBJ2-2; clone_size: .; v_call: TRBV7-9; cdr3_aa: CASSGLAGGTGELFF; cdr3_nt: TGTGCCAGCAGCGGTCTAGCGGGAGGCACCGGGGAGCTGTTTTTT
d_call: TRBD2; j_call: TRBJ2-1; clone_size: once; v_call: TRBV2; cdr3_aa: CASRREAGAALDEQFF; cdr3_nt: TGTGCCAGCAGGAGGGAAGCGGGAGCTGCCTTAGATGAGCAGTTCTTC
d_call: TRBD1; j_call: TRBJ1-1; clone_size: .; v_call: TRBV6-5; cdr3_aa: CASRTTGGTEAFF; cdr3_nt: TGTGCCAGCAGAACCACAGGGGGCACTGAAGCTTTCTTT
d_call: TRBD2; j_call: TRBJ2-1; clone_size: .; v_call: TRBV19; cdr3_aa: CASSILAGGLSEQFF; cdr3_nt: TGTGCCAGTAGCATACTAGCGGGAGGGTTAAGTGAGCAGTTCTTC
d_call: TRBD1; j_call: TRBJ1-4; clone_size: .; v_call: TRBV18; cdr3_aa: CASSPATGSNEKLFF; cdr3_nt: TGTGCCAGCTCACCAGCGACAGGGTCAAATGAAAAACTGTTTTTT
d_call: TRBD1; j_call: TRBJ1-6; clone_size: .; v_call: TRBV5-1; cdr3_aa: CASSLSGTAGSPLHF; cdr3_nt: TGCGCCAGCAGCTTGTCCGGGACAGCAGGTTCACCCCTCCACTTT
d_call: .; j_call: TRBJ2-7; clone_size: .; v_call: TRBV6-5; cdr3_aa: CASSHSRHREQYF; cdr3_nt: TGTGCCAGCAGCCACTCCCGACACCGCGAGCAGTACTTC
d_call: TRBD2; j_call: TRBJ2-7; clone_size: .; v_call: TRBV10-1; cdr3_aa: CASSEGVYGGYEQYF; cdr3_nt: TGCGCCAGCAGCGAAGGTGTATACGGGGGGTACGAGCAGTACTTC
d_call: .; j_call: TRBJ1-2; clone_size: .; v_call: TRBV27; cdr3_aa: CASSLAGRNYGYTF; cdr3_nt: TGTGCCAGCAGTTTAGCGGGAAGGAACTATGGCTACACCTTC
d_call: .; j_call: TRBJ1-1; clone_size: .; v_call: TRBV7-9; cdr3_aa: CASSLDRGATEAFF; cdr3_nt: TGTGCCAGCAGCTTAGACCGGGGAGCCACTGAAGCTTTCTTT
d_call: TRBD2; j_call: TRBJ2-3; clone_size: .; v_call: TRBV6-4; cdr3_aa: CASSEASGGSTDTQYF; cdr3_nt: TGTGCCAGCAGTGAGGCTAGCGGGGGCTCCACAGATACGCAGTATTTT
d_call: TRBD2; j_call: TRBJ2-7; clone_size: .; v_call: TRBV14; cdr3_aa: CASSQEIRGGRAYEQYF; cdr3_nt: TGTGCCAGCAGCCAAGAGATCCGCGGCGGGAGGGCCTACGAGCAGTACTTC
d_call: TRBD1; j_call: TRBJ1-5; clone_size: .; v_call: TRBV6-6; cdr3_aa: CASSYGQGYNQPQHF; cdr3_nt: TGTGCCAGCAGTTACGGACAGGGCTACAATCAGCCCCAGCATTTT
d_call: .; j_call: TRBJ1-5; clone_size: .; v_call: TRBV27; cdr3_aa: CAAQGFGDSNQPQHF; cdr3_nt: TGTGCCGCCCAGGGTTTTGGTGATAGCAATCAGCCCCAGCATTTT
d_call: .; j_call: TRBJ1-1; clone_size: .; v_call: TRBV5-1; cdr3_aa: CASSLPSMNTEAFF; cdr3_nt: TGCGCCAGCAGCTTGCCGAGTATGAACACTGAAGCTTTCTTT
d_call: .; j_call: TRBJ1-2; clone_size: .; v_call: TRBV7-9; cdr3_aa: CASSLSVNYGYTF; cdr3_nt: TGTGCCAGCAGCTTATCAGTGAACTATGGCTACACCTTC
d_call: .; j_call: TRBJ1-1; clone_size: .; v_call: TRBV4-2; cdr3_aa: CASSQVFRDTEAFF; cdr3_nt: TGTGCCAGCAGCCAAGTTTTCAGGGACACTGAAGCTTTCTTT
d_call: .; j_call: TRBJ2-7; clone_size: .; v_call: TRBV11-2; cdr3_aa: CASRQGGSYEQYF; cdr3_nt: TGTGCCAGCAGACAGGGGGGGTCCTACGAGCAGTACTTC
d_call: .; j_call: TRBJ1-1; clone_size: once; v_call: TRBV7-2; cdr3_aa: CASSLPGGRRGTEAFF; cdr3_nt: TGTGCCAGCAGTTTACCCGGGGGGCGTAGAGGCACTGAAGCTTTCTTT
d_call: .; j_call: TRBJ1-5; clone_size: .; v_call: TRBV7-9; cdr3_aa: CASSLLGAGPQHF; cdr3_nt: TGTGCCAGCAGCTTACTTGGCGCGGGGCCCCAGCATTTT
d_call: TRBD1; j_call: TRBJ2-7; clone_size: .; v_call: TRBV7-2; cdr3_aa: CASSMAGTGVWNEQYF; cdr3_nt: TGTGCCAGCAGCATGGCCGGGACAGGGGTTTGGAACGAGCAGTACTTC